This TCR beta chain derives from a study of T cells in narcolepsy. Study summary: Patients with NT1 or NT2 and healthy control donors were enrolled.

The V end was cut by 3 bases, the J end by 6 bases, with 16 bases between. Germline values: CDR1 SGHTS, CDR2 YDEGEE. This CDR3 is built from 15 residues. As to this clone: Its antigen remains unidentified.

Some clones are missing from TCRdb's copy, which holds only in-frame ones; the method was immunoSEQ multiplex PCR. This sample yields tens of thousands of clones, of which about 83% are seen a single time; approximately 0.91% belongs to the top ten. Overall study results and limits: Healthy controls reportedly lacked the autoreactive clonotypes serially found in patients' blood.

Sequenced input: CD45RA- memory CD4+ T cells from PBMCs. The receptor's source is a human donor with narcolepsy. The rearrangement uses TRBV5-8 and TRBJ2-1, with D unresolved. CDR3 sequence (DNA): TGTGCCAGCAGCTCAATCCTTGCTCGGGTCAATGAGCAGTTCTTC. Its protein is CASSSILARVNEQFF. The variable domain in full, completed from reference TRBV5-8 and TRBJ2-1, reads EAGVTQSPTHLIKTRGQQATLRCSPISGHTSVYWYQQALGLGLQFLLWYDEGEERNRGNFPPRFSGRQFPNYSSELNVNALELEDSALYLCASSSILARVNEQFFGPGTRLTVL.